Listed here are 32 T cell receptor beta chains from one sample, sequenced in a study of blood T cell repertoires in COVID-19. Sequencing was performed with immunoSEQ multiplex PCR; in TCRdb, only in-frame clones are kept and a portion is missing. Here the sample spans about 250,000 clones, approximately 83% being singletons. Material for sequencing was PBMCs or T cells enriched from blood (not recorded which). Source of these receptors: a woman in her thirties who had recovered from COVID-19.

This chain connects TRBV6-5 to TRBJ2-7; 7 positions match TRBD1. The CDR3 has 15 residues. V trimming: 2 bases; J trimming: 2 bases; junction bases outside the gene matches: 6. CDR1 and CDR2 from the germline V gene are MNHEY and SVGAGI. The CDR3 loop is CASSYAGTDPYEQYF. As DNA, the CDR3 is TGTGCCAGCAGTTACGCCGGGACAGACCCCTACGAGCAGTACTTC.

A word on this clone: The identical CDR3 is also encoded by other nucleotide sequences in the sample. The CDR3 loop reads CASSEGQGGNQPQHF. The CDR3 DNA reads TGTGCCAGCAGTGAAGGACAGGGGGGAAATCAGCCCCAGCATTTT. V is TRBV2 and J is TRBJ1-5, with 9 bases identical to TRBD1. The CDR3 is made up of 15 amino acids. CDR1 and CDR2 from the germline V gene are SNHLY and FYNNEI. Trimming removed 1 base from V and 4 bases from J; junction bases left unmatched: 2.

The gene calls are TRBV19 and TRBJ1-3; a weak D match, TRBD1 (5 bases). The CDR3 is made up of 14 amino acids. The germline gives CDR1 LNHDA, CDR2 SQIVND (reference sequence). V was cut by 8 bases and J by 0 bases, with 11 bases left in between. This CDR3 reads CASSTGYSGNTIYF. CDR3 nucleotides: TGTGCCAGTTCAACAGGATACTCTGGAAACACCATATATTTT.

Worth noting for this clone: This sample includes further DNA sequences coding for the same CDR3. This chain connects TRBV29-1 to TRBJ1-2; 7 positions match TRBD1. The CDR3 loop spans 14 amino acids. The junction had 4 bases not matched to a gene; V was cut back by 0 bases and J by 3 bases. CDR1 and CDR2 from the germline V gene are SQVTM and ANQGSEA. Here the CDR3 reads CSVEEGGRDYGYTF. The CDR3 DNA is TGCAGCGTTGAAGAAGGGGGCAGGGACTATGGCTACACCTTC.

The V call is TRBV9, the J call TRBJ2-3, with 11 bases lining up with TRBD2. The length of the CDR3 is 18 residues. Germline V gene data show CDR1 as SGDLS and CDR2 as YYNGEE. V lost 0 bases, J lost 0 bases, and 6 bases stayed unmatched. This CDR3 reads CASSVGASGGTSTDTQYF. CDR3 nucleotide sequence: TGTGCCAGCAGCGTAGGGGCTAGCGGGGGGACTAGCACAGATACGCAGTATTTT.

The V gene is TRBV28, the J gene TRBJ1-4; weak D call: TRBD1 (6 bases). The CDR3 sequence is 15 residues long. V was shortened by 3 bases and J by 0 bases, with 8 bases between the two germline ends. From germline, CDR1 is MDHEN and CDR2 SYDVKM. CDR3 region: CASSLGTTTNEKLFF. In DNA form, the CDR3 reads TGTGCCAGCAGTTTGGGGACAACAACTAATGAAAAACTGTTTTTT.

Written as DNA, the CDR3 is TGTGCCAGCGGACAGAGATATCAGCCCCAGCATTTT. Translation gives CASGQRYQPQHF. The genes are TRBV12-3 or TRBV12-4 and TRBJ1-5; maybe TRBD1 (6 bases). Trimming stripped 8 bases from V and 5 bases from J, with 10 bases between. This CDR3 comprises 12 residues.

The rearrangement joins TRBV7-2 to TRBJ2-3, with 11 bases that match TRBD2. There are 15 residues in the CDR3. Germline V gene lookup returns CDR1 SGHTA and CDR2 FQGNSA. Germline trimming cut 4 bases from V and 8 bases from J; bases unmatched to any gene: 8. The CDR3 bases are TGTGCCAGCAGCTCCGGGACTAGCGGTGTAGCTACGCAGTATTTT. It encodes CASSSGTSGVATQYF.

The chain joins TRBV28 to TRBJ2-7, with TRBD2 identical over 13 bases. The CDR3 contains 15 residues. Unmatched junction bases numbered 8, after V lost 6 bases and J lost 6 bases. Germline CDR1 is MDHEN and CDR2 is SYDVKM. Here the CDR3 DNA reads TGTGCCAGCAGCCGTGGACTAGCGGGAGCCTCCGAGCAGTACTTC. Its translation is CASSRGLAGASEQYF.

The V call is TRBV4-2, the J call TRBJ2-7; 7 bases are shared with TRBD2. Trimming took 0 bases from V and 0 from J; bases not matched to a gene: 5. The CDR3 is 16 residues long. Germline V gene lookup returns CDR1 LGHNA and CDR2 YNFKEQ. The DNA for the CDR3 is TGTGCCAGCAGCCAAGATCCTAGCGGAGGCTCCTACGAGCAGTACTTC. Its protein is CASSQDPSGGSYEQYF.

This clone was detected only once. The J gene is TRBJ2-5, the V gene TRBV9; a possible D gene is TRBD2 (6 bases). V shed 4 bases and J shed 5 bases, with 15 bases lying between them. The CDR3 has 14 amino acids. Germline CDR1 SGDLS, CDR2 YYNGEE. This CDR3 reads CASSPGGAEETQYF. The CDR3 DNA reads TGTGCCAGCAGCCCAGGAGGGGCAGAGGAGACCCAGTACTTC.

This clone was counted between two and nine times. The chain combines TRBV2 with TRBJ1-5; D gene uncertain. Germline CDR1 reads SNHLY; CDR2 reads FYNNEI. The ends were cut back, 2 bases at V and 2 bases at J, with 19 bases in the middle. There are 18 residues in the CDR3. CDR3 DNA sequence: TGTGCCAGCAGTGAACCGGTCGCCCTTGGCCAGGGCAATCAGCCCCAGCATTTT. Protein: CASSEPVALGQGNQPQHF.

V usage is TRBV14 and J usage is TRBJ1-1; a weak D match, TRBD1 (5 bases). Trimming pared 4 bases from V and 2 bases from J, leaving 8 bases between. The CDR3 consists of 13 residues. CDR1 is SGHDN, CDR2 FVKESK, per germline. The CDR3 DNA is TGTGCCAGCAGCCTACAGGTCAACACTGAAGCTTTCTTT. Protein product: CASSLQVNTEAFF.

The chain employs TRBV2 and TRBJ2-2; 7 bases fit TRBD2. Germline CDR1 is SNHLY and CDR2 is FYNNEI. J gave up 2 bases and V 6 bases, and 6 bases lay outside the gene matches. The CDR3 consists of 15 residues. CDR3 DNA: TGTGCCAGCAGGCGGGAGACATCCAACACCGGGGAGCTGTTTTTT. As protein: CASRRETSNTGELFF. Combining the CDR3 with reference TRBV2 and TRBJ2-2 gives the whole variable domain EPEVTQTPSHQVTQMGQEVILRCVPISNHLYFYWYRQILGQKVEFLVSFYNNEISEKSEIFDDQFSVERPDGSNFTLKIRSTKLEDSAMYFCASRRETSNTGELFFGEGSRLTVL.

V gene TRBV2 combines with J gene TRBJ2-6, with 9 bases identical to TRBD1. Germline-derived CDR1 and CDR2 are SNHLY and FYNNEI. This CDR3 has 16 amino acids. Losses at the gene ends were 7 bases for V and 0 bases for J; bases not matched to a gene: 4. DNA of the CDR3: TGTGCCAGCAATATGGACAGGGGCTCTGGGGCCAACGTCCTGACTTTC. It translates to CASNMDRGSGANVLTF.

The chain employs TRBV15 and TRBJ2-7; TRBD1 agrees at 10 bases. Trimming at V came to 4 bases and at J to 1 base, leaving 4 bases not matched to a gene. Germline V CDR1 and CDR2: LNHNV, YYDKDF (reference sequence). The CDR3 totals 15 residues. The CDR3 nucleotides read TGTGCCACCAGCAAACGGGGACAGGGGTCCTACGAGCAGTACTTC. This sequence encodes CATSKRGQGSYEQYF.

The rearrangement links TRBV28 to TRBJ2-7, with 9 bases that match TRBD2. Per germline, CDR1 MDHEN and CDR2 SYDVKM. J lost 3 bases, V lost 7 bases, and 7 bases had no gene match. CDR3 size: 14 residues. The CDR3 region is CASTSSGEGYEQYF. The CDR3 nucleotides read TGTGCCAGCACATCTAGCGGGGAAGGCTACGAGCAGTACTTC.

A single count supports this clone. V usage is TRBV7-9 and J usage is TRBJ1-2, with D maybe TRBD1 (6 bases). CDR1 and CDR2 from the germline V gene are SEHNR and FQNEAQ (reference sequence). V was shortened by 0 bases and J by 7 bases, with 18 bases between the two germline ends. This CDR3 is 16 amino acids long. In DNA, the CDR3 is TGTGCCAGCAGCTTAGCGATCGGCAGGGGAAAGGCTGGCTACACCTTC. It specifies CASSLAIGRGKAGYTF.

This chain links TRBV10-3 with TRBJ1-2; a weak D match, TRBD1 (6 bases). Trimming left V 5 bases short and J 0 bases short, with 10 bases between. From germline, CDR1 is ENHRY and CDR2 SYGVKD. This CDR3 region has 14 residues. CDR3 sequence (DNA): TGTGCCATCAGTCGACAGGAGGCTAACTATGGCTACACCTTC. Translation: CAISRQEANYGYTF.

The chain carries TRBV5-1 and TRBJ2-3; D ambiguous. The CDR3 consists of 12 residues. V was trimmed by 1 base and J by 4 bases, leaving 4 bases between them. Germline CDR1 reads SGHRS; CDR2 reads YFSETQ. The CDR3 DNA reads as TGCGCCAGCAGCTTGAGAGCAGATACGCAGTATTTT. As protein: CASSLRADTQYF.

V gene TRBV29-1 combines with J gene TRBJ1-4; 7 bases match TRBD1. The CDR3 loop spans 13 amino acids. CDR1 is SQVTM and CDR2 is ANQGSEA in the germline V gene. V dropped 6 bases and J dropped 2; count of bases not matched to a gene: 3. The CDR3 DNA follows: TGCAGCGTAGGGGGCACGACTAATGAAAAACTGTTTTTT. Protein: CSVGGTTNEKLFF.

The V call is TRBV3-1 (or the pseudogene TRBV3-2), the J call TRBJ2-7; 9 bases match TRBD2. The germline gives CDR1 LGHDT, CDR2 YNNKEL (reference sequence). V gave up 4 bases and J gave up 9 bases; unmatched junction bases: 13. The CDR3 sequence is 15 residues long. The CDR3, as DNA: TGTGCCAGCAGCCCCGCCGGACTAGCGAGAACGGTGCAGTACTTC. Amino acids: CASSPAGLARTVQYF.

The V and J genes are TRBV15 and TRBJ2-2, with 8 nucleotides matching TRBD2. The V gene's germline CDR1 is LNHNV and CDR2 YYDKDF (reference sequence). This CDR3 region has 15 residues. V was clipped by 4 bases and J by 5 bases; unmatched bases: 6. The DNA of the CDR3 is TGTGCCACCAGCATGCGGCGGGGGGAGACCGGGGAGCTGTTTTTT. Its protein product is CATSMRRGETGELFF.

The chain recombines TRBV4-2 with TRBJ2-5, with TRBD2 as a possible D gene (6 bases). V shed 0 bases and J shed 4 bases, with 12 bases lying between them. CDR3 size: 15 residues. The germline gives CDR1 LGHNA, CDR2 YNFKEQ. The CDR3 region has the DNA TGTGCCAGCAGCCAAGAGGGGCGGGGTACAGAGACCCAGTACTTC. This gives the protein CASSQEGRGTETQYF.

A single count supports this clone. This chain uses TRBV12-3 or TRBV12-4 with TRBJ2-7; no reliable D call. Deletions cut 2 bases from V and 7 bases from J, with 6 bases between. This CDR3 is 11 amino acids long. The CDR3 nucleotides read TGTGCCAGCAGTTTAACGGGTGAGCAGTACTTC. Protein sequence: CASSLTGEQYF.

The chain recombines TRBV13 with TRBJ2-1; the D gene is possibly TRBD2 (7 bases). The CDR3 extends over 16 amino acids. Germline loops: CDR1 PRHDT, CDR2 FYEKMQ (reference sequence). The ends were cut back, 5 bases at V and 2 bases at J, with 16 bases in the middle. For the CDR3, the DNA is TGTGCCAGCAGCCCGCCGGGGGGCAGAGCCTACAATGAGCAGTTCTTC. Its protein is CASSPPGGRAYNEQFF.

CDR3 DNA sequence: TGTGCCTGTAGCTCCTCCTACGAGCAGTACTTC. As protein: CACSSSYEQYF. The chain links TRBV30 to TRBJ2-7, with D uncertain. The CDR3 runs to 11 residues. CDR1 is GTSNPN, CDR2 SVGIG, per germline (reference sequence). Trimming took off 6 bases at V and 0 bases at J, with 6 bases between the two ends.

The V and J genes are TRBV4-1 and TRBJ2-1; 10 nucleotides agree with TRBD2. V shed 1 base, J shed 5 bases, and the junction held 5 bases outside the gene matches. In germline, CDR1 is MGHRA, CDR2 YSYEKL. The CDR3 consists of 16 residues. The CDR3 bases are TGCGCCAGCAGCCAAGTCCGAGCGGGAGGGGACAATGAGCAGTTCTTC. Residues: CASSQVRAGGDNEQFF.

This clone was detected only a few times. The chain recombines TRBV12-3 or TRBV12-4 with TRBJ2-3; the D is unclear. The V end was cut by 4 bases, the J end by 4 bases, with 3 bases between. This CDR3 region has 11 residues. The CDR3 DNA reads TGTGCCAGCAGTTCTGCAGATACGCAGTATTTT. Residues: CASSSADTQYF.

This clone has only one observation. DNA of the CDR3: TGTGCCAGCAGCTCGGGACTAGCGGGACCCTACGAGCAGTACTTC. Translation: CASSSGLAGPYEQYF. The chain carries TRBV5-5 and TRBJ2-7; 13 bases are shared with TRBD2. The CDR3 contains 15 residues. V lost 3 bases, J lost 2 bases, and 2 bases stayed unmatched. Germline V gene data show CDR1 as SGHKS and CDR2 as YYEKEE (reference sequence).

The chain joins TRBV28 to TRBJ1-5; 10 nucleotides align to TRBD1. V was pared by 2 bases and J by 2 bases, with 0 bases of the junction left unmatched. The length of the CDR3 is 15 residues. The germline gives CDR1 MDHEN, CDR2 SYDVKM. The chain's CDR3 is CASSLGTGGNQPQHF. The CDR3 DNA reads TGTGCCAGCAGTTTAGGGACAGGGGGCAATCAGCCCCAGCATTTT.

The chain links TRBV2 to TRBJ1-5, with TRBD1 as a possible D gene (5 bases). Germline V gene data show CDR1 as SNHLY and CDR2 as FYNNEI. The CDR3 has 14 amino acids. V lost 6 bases and J lost 7, with 16 bases in between. This CDR3 reads CASRVGGDGQPQHF. DNA of the CDR3: TGTGCCAGCAGGGTAGGAGGGGACGGGCAGCCCCAGCATTTT.